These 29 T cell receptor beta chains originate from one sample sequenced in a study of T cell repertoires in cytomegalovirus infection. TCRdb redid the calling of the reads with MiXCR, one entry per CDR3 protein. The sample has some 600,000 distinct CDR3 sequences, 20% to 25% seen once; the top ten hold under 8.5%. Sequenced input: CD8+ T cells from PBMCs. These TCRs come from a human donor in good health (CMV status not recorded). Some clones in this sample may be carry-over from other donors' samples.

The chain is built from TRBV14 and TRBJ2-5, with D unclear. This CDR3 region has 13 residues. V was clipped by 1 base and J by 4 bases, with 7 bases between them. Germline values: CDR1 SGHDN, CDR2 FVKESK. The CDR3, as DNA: TGTGCCAGCAGCCAAGGGTGGGGAGAGACCCAGTACTTC. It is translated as CASSQGWGETQYF.

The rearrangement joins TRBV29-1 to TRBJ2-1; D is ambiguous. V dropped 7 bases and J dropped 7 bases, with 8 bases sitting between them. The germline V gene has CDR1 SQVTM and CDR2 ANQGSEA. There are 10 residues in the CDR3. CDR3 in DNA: TGCAGCGGTGGAGAGAATGAGCAGTTCTTC. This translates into CSGGENEQFF.

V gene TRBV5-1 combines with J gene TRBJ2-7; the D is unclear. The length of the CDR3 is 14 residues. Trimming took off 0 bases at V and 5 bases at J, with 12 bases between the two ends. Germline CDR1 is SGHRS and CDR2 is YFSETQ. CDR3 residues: CASSLGDGPHEQYF. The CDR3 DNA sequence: TGCGCCAGCAGCTTGGGCGACGGTCCCCACGAGCAGTACTTC.

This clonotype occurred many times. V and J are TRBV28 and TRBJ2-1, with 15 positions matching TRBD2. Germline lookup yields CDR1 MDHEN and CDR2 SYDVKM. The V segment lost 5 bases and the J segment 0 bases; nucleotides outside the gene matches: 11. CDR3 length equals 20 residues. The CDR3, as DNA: TGTGCCAGCAGTCCGGGACTAGCGGGGGGCGCCGAACTCTCCTACAATGAGCAGTTCTTC. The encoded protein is CASSPGLAGGAELSYNEQFF. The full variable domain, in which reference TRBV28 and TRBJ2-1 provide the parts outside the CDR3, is DVKVTQSSRYLVKRTGEKVFLECVQDMDHENMFWYRQDPGLGLRLIYFSYDVKMKEKGDIPEGYSVSREKKERFSLILESASTNQTSMYLCASSPGLAGGAELSYNEQFFGPGTRLTVL.

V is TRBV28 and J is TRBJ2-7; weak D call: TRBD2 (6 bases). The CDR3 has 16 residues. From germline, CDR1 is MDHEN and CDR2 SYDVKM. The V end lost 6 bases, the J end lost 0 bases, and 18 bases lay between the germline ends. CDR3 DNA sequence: TGTGCCAGCAGCAAAACCCGGGACTCGAGCTCCTACGAGCAGTACGTC. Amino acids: CASSKTRDSSSYEQYV.

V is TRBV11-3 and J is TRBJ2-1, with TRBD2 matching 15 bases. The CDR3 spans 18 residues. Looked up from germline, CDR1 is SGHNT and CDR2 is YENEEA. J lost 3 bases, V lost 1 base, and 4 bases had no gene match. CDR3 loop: CASSLAGTSGGFYNEQFF. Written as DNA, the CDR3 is TGTGCCAGCAGCTTAGCCGGGACTAGCGGGGGGTTCTACAATGAGCAGTTCTTC.

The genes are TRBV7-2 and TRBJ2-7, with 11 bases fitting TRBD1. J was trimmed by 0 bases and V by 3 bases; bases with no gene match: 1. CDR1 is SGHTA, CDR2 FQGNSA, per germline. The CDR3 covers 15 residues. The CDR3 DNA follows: TGTGCCAGCAGCTTGGGACAGGGGGACTCCTACGAGCAGTACGTC. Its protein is CASSLGQGDSYEQYV.

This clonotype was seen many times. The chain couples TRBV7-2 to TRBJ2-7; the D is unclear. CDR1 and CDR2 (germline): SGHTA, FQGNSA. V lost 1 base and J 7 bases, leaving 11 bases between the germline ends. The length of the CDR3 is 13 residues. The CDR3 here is CASSLVPTREQYV. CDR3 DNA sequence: TGTGCCAGCAGCTTAGTTCCAACCCGAGAGCAGTACGTC.

The CDR3 DNA is TGTGCCAGCAGGAATGACCTAGGAGATACGCAGTATTTT. Protein product: CASRNDLGDTQYF. The chain carries TRBV12-3 or TRBV12-4 and TRBJ2-3; D unresolved. V was clipped by 6 bases and J by 5 bases, with 12 bases between them. The CDR3 runs 13 residues.

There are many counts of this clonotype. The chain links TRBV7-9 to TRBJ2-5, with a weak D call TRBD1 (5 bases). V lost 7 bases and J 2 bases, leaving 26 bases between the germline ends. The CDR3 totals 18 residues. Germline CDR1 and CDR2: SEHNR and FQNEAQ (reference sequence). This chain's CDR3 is CASNIISAQGIVQETQYF. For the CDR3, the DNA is TGTGCCAGCAACATAATCTCAGCCCAGGGTATAGTTCAAGAGACCCAGTACTTC.

The CDR3 sequence is CASSLSVINQPQHF. Here the CDR3 DNA reads TGTGCCAGCAGTTTATCGGTAATCAATCAGCCCCAGCATTTT. The rearrangement uses TRBV12-3 or TRBV12-4 and TRBJ1-5; D unclear. The V end was cut by 2 bases, the J end by 3 bases, with 8 bases between. This CDR3 contains 14 residues.

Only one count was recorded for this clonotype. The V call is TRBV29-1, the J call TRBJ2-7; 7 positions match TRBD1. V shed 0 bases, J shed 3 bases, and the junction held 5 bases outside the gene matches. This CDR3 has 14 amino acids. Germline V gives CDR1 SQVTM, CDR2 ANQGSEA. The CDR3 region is CSVEETGQVYEQYF. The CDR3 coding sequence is TGCAGCGTTGAAGAAACAGGACAGGTCTACGAGCAGTACTTC.

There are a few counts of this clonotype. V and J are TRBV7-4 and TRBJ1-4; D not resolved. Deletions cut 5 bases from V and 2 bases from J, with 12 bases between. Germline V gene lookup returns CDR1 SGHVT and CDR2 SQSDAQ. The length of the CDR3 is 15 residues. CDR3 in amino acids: CASSPPLGTNEKLFF. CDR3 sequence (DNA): TGTGCCAGCAGCCCTCCCTTAGGGACTAATGAAAAACTGTTTTTT.

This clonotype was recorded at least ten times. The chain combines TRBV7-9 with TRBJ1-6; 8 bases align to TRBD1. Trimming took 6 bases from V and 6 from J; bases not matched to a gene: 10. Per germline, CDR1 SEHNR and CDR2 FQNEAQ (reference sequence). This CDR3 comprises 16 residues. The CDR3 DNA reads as TGTGCCAGCAGTCCTGACGACAGGGGAGTTAATTCACCCCTCCACTTT. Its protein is CASSPDDRGVNSPLHF.

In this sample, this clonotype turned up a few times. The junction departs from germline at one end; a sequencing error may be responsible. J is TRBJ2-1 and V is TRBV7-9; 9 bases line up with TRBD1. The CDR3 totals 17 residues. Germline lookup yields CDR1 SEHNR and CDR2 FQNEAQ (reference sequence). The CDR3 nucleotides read TGTGCCAGTGCTCTGTACGCCGGGACAGGGATCTACAATGAGCAGTTCTTT. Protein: CASALYAGTGIYNEQFF.

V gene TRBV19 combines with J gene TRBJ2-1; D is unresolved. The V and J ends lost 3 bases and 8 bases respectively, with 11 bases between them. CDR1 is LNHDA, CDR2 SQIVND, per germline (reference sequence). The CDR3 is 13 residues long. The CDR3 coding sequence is TGTGCCAGTAGTATGGGGTTTTTTGATGAGCAGTTCTTC. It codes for CASSMGFFDEQFF.

The CDR3 DNA follows: TGTGCCAGCAGCCGCCTGCCCGAAGCCGCCGAGCAGTTCTTC. Translating gives CASSRLPEAAEQFF. The V gene is TRBV3-1, the J gene TRBJ2-1; D call uncertain. This CDR3 spans 14 amino acids. Germline-derived CDR1 and CDR2 are LGHDT and YNNKEL (reference sequence). The ends were cut back, 4 bases at V and 10 bases at J, with 17 bases in the middle.

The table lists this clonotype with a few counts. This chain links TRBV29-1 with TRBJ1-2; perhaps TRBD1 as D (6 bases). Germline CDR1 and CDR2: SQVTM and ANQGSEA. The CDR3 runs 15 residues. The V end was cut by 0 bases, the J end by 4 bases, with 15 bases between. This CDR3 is CSVEEEGGGIYGYTF. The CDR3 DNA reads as TGCAGCGTTGAAGAGGAAGGAGGGGGGATCTATGGCTACACCTTC.

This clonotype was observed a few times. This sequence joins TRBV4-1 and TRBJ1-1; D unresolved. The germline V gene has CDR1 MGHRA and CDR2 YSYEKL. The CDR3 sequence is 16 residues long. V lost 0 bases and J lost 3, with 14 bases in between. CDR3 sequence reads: CASSQELISRHTEAFF. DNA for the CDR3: TGCGCCAGCAGCCAAGAATTGATCAGTCGGCACACTGAAGCTTTCTTT.

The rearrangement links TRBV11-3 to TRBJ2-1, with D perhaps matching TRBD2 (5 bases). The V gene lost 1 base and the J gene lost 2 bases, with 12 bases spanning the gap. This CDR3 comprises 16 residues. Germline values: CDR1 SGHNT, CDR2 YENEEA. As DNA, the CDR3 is TGTGCCAGCAGCTTAGGCAGCCCTAGCCCCTACAATGAGCAGTTCTTC. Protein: CASSLGSPSPYNEQFF.

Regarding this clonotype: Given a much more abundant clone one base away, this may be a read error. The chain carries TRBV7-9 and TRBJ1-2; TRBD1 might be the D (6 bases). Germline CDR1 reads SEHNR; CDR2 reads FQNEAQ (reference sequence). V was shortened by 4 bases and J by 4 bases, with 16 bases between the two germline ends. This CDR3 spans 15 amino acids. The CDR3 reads CASSSGTWGIYGYTF. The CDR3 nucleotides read TGTGCCAGCAGCTCCGGGACATGGGGCATCTATGGCTACACCTTC.

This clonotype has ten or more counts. DNA of the CDR3: TGTGCCACCAGCAGAGGCGCGGGGGGGGAAGAGACCCAGTACTTC. Protein: CATSRGAGGEETQYF. V usage is TRBV15 and J usage is TRBJ2-5; 9 bases line up with TRBD2. The CDR3 is 15 residues long. The germline V gene encodes CDR1 LNHNV and CDR2 YYDKDF (reference sequence). V was pared by 1 base and J by 3 bases, with 3 bases of the junction left unmatched.

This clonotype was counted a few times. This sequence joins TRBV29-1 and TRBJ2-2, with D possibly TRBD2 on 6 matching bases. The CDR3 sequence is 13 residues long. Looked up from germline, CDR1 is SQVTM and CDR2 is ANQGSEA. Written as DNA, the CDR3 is TGCACCGCTACGGGACTTCTCACCGGGGAGCTGTTTTTT. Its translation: CTATGLLTGELFF.

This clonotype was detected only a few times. The chain's CDR3 is CSVDTGGGSYNEQFF. Written as DNA, the CDR3 is TGCAGCGTGGACACAGGGGGCGGCTCCTACAATGAGCAGTTCTTC. V gene TRBV29-1 combines with J gene TRBJ2-1; TRBD1 matches at 9 bases. The CDR3 has 15 amino acids. Germline V gene sequence: CDR1 SQVTM, CDR2 ANQGSEA. Trimming cost V 6 bases and J 0 bases; bases outside gene matches: 6.

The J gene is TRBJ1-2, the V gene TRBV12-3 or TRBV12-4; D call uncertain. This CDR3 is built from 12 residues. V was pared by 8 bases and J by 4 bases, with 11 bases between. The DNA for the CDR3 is TGTGCCAGCGGCACGGCTGGCTATGGCTACACCTTC. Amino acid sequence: CASGTAGYGYTF.

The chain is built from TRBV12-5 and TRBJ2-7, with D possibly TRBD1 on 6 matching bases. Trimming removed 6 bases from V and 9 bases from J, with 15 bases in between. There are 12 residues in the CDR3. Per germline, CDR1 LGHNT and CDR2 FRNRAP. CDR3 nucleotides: TGTGCTAGTGGACAGACAGGTTTTGGGCAGTACTTC. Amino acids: CASGQTGFGQYF.

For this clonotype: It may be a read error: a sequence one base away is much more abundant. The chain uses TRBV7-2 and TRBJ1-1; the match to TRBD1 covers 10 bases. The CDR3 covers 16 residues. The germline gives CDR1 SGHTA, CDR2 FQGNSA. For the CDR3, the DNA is TGTGTCAGCAGCTTCCGGGACAGGGGACCGAACACTGAAGCTTTCTTT. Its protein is CVSSFRDRGPNTEAFF.

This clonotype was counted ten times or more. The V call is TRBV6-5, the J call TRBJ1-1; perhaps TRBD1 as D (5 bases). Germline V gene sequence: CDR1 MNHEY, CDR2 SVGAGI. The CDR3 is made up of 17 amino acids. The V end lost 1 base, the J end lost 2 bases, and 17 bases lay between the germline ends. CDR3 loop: CASSYYGAPIPNTEAFF. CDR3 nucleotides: TGTGCCAGCAGTTACTACGGGGCCCCGATTCCTAACACTGAAGCTTTCTTT.

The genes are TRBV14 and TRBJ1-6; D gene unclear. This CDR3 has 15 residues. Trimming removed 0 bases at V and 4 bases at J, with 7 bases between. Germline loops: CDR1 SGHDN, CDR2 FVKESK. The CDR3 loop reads CASSQEGLYNSPLHF. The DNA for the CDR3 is TGTGCCAGCAGCCAAGAAGGGCTATATAATTCACCCCTCCACTTT.